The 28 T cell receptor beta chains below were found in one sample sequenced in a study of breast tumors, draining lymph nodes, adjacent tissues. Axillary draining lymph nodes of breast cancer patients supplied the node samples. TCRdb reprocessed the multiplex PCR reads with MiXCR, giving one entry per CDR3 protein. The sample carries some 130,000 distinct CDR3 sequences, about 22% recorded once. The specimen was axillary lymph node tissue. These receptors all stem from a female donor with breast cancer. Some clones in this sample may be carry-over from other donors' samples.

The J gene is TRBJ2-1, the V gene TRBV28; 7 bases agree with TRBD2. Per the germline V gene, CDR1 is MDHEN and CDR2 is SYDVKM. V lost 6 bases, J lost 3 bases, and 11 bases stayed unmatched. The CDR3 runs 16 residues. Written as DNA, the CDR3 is TGTGCCAGCAGACCCCCCGGGACGGGGGGCTACAATGAGCAGTTCTTC. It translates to CASRPPGTGGYNEQFF.

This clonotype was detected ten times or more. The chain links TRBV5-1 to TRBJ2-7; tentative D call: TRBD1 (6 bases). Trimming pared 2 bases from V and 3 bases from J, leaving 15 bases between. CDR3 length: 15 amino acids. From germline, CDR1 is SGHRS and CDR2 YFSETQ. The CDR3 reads CASSLSGTPIYEQYF. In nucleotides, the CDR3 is TGCGCCAGCAGCTTATCCGGGACACCAATCTACGAGCAGTACTTC. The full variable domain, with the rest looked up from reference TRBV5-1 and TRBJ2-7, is KAGVTQTPRYLIKTRGQQVTLSCSPISGHRSVSWYQQTPGQGLQFLFEYFSETQRNKGNFPGRFSGRQFSNSRSEMNVSTLELGDSALYLCASSLSGTPIYEQYFGPGTRLTVT.

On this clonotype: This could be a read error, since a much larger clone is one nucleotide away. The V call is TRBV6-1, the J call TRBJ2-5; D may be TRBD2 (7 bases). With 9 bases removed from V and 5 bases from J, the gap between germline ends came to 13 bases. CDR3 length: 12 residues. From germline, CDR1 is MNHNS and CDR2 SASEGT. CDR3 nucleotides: TGTGCCAGAAGTCGCGGGGGCGAGACCCAGTACTTC. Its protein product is CARSRGGETQYF.

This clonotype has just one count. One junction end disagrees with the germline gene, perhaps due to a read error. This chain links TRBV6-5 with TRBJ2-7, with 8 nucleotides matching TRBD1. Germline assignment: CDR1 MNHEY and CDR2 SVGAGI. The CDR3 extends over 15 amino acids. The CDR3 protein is CASSYSGTGSYGQYF. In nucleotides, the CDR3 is TGTGCCAGCAGTTACTCCGGGACAGGTTCCTACGGGCAGTACTTC.

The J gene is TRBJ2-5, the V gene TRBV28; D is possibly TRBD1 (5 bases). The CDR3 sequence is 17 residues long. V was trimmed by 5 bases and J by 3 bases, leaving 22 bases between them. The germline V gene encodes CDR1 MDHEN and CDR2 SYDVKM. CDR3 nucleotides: TGTGCCAGCAGTCCGTCCCCTCCTTCAGGGATGAAAGAGACCCAGTACTTC. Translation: CASSPSPPSGMKETQYF.

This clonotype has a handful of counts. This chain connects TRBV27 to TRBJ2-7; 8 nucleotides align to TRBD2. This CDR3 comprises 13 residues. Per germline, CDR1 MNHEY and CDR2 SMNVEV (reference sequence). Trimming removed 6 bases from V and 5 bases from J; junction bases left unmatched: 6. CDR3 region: CASSGGGGHEQYF. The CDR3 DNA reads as TGTGCCAGCAGCGGGGGGGGGGGCCACGAGCAGTACTTC.

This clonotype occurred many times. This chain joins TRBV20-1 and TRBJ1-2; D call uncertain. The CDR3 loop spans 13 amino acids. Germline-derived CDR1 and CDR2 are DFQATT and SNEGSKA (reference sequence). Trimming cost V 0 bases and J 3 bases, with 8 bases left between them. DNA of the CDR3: TGCAGTGCTAGAGATTGGAGGGACTATGGCTACACCTTC. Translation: CSARDWRDYGYTF.

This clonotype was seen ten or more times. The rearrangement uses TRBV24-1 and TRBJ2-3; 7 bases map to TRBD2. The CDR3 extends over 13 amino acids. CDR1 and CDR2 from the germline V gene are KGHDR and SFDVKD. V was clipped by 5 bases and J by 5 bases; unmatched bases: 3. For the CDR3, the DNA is TGTGCCACCAGTGGGATAGCGGGAGATACGCAGTATTTT. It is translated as CATSGIAGDTQYF.

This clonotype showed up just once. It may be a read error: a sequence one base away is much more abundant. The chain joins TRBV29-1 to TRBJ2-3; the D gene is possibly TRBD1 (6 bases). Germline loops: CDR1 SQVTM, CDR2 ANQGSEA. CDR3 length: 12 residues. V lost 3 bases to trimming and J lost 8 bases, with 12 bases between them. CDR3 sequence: CSVEQGMSTQYF. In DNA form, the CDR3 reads TGCAGCGTTGAGCAGGGGATGAGTACGCAGTATTTT.

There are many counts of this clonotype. Here the CDR3 reads CSARDPGLGYTF. The CDR3 DNA reads as TGCAGTGCTAGAGATCCAGGGTTGGGCTACACCTTC. The J gene is TRBJ1-2, the V gene TRBV20-1, with a tentative D call TRBD1 (5 bases). Trimming left V 0 bases short and J 8 bases short, with 10 bases between. CDR3 size: 12 residues. The germline V gene encodes CDR1 DFQATT and CDR2 SNEGSKA (reference sequence).

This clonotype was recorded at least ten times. CDR3 sequence (DNA): TGTGCCAGCAGTTTGACCAGGGGATCCTACGAGCAGTACTTC. It yields the protein CASSLTRGSYEQYF. The rearrangement uses TRBV27 and TRBJ2-7; D might be TRBD1 (6 bases). Germline loops: CDR1 MNHEY, CDR2 SMNVEV (reference sequence). CDR3 length: 14 amino acids. Trimming cost V 3 bases and J 1 base, with 10 bases left between them.

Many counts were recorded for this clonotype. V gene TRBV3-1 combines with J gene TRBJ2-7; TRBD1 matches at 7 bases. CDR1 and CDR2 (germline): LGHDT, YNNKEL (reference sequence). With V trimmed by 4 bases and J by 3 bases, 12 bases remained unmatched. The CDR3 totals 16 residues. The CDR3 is CASSRHRGGALYEQYF. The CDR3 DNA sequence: TGTGCCAGCAGCCGACACAGGGGCGGAGCCCTCTACGAGCAGTACTTC.

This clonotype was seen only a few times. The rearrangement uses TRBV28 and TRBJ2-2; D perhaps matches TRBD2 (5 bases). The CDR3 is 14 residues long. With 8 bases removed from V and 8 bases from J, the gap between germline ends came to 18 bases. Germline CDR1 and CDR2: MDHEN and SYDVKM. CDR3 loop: CASQAWLRGGELFF. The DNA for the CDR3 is TGTGCCAGCCAGGCCTGGCTCCGGGGAGGGGAGCTGTTTTTT.

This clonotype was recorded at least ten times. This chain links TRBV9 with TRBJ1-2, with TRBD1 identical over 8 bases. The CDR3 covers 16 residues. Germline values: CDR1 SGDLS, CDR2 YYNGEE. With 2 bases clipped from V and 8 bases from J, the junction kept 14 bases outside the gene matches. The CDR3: CASSVNPSGTGGGYTF. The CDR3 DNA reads TGTGCCAGCAGCGTCAACCCGTCCGGGACAGGCGGGGGCTACACCTTC.

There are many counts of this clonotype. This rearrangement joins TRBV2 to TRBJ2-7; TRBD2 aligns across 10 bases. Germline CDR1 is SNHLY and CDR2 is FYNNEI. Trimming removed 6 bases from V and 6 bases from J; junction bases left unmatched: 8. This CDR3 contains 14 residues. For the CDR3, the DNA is TGTGCCAGCAGCCCCCTAGCGGGAGCTGGCGAGCAGTACTTC. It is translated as CASSPLAGAGEQYF.

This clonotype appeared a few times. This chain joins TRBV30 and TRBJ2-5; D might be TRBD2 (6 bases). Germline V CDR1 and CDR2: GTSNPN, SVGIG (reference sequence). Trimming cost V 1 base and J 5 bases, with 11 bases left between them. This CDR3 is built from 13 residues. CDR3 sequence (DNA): TGTGCCTGGAGTGGGGGGAGGTCGGAGACCCAGTACTTC. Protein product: CAWSGGRSETQYF.

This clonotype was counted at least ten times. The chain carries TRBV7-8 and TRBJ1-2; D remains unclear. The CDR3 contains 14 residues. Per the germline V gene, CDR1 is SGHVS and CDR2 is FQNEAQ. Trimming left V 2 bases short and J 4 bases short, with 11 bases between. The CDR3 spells CASSLSPTFYGYTF. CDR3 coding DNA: TGTGCCAGCAGCTTATCACCGACGTTCTATGGCTACACCTTC. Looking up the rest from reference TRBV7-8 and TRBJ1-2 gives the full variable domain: GAGVSQSPRYKVAKRGQDVALRCDPISGHVSLFWYQQALGQGPEFLTYFQNEAQLDKSGLPSDRFFAERPEGSVSTLKIQRTQQEDSAVYLCASSLSPTFYGYTFGSGTRLTVV.

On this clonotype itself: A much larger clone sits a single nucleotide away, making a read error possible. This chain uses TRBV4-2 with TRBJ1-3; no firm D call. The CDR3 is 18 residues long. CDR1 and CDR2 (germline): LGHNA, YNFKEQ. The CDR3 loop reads CASSQEAGRRSSGNTVYF. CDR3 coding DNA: TGTGCCAGCAGCCAAGAGGCGGGCAGGAGGTCCTCTGGAAACACCGTATATTTT.

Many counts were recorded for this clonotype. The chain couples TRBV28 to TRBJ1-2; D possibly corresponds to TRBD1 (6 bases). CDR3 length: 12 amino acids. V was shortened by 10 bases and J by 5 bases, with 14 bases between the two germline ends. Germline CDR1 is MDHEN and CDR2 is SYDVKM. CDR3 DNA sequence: TGTGCCATTCATAGGGGGGCTTATGGCTACACCTTC. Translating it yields CAIHRGAYGYTF.

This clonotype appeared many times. CDR3 loop: CASSPVNEQFF. CDR3 coding DNA: TGTGCCAGCAGCCCCGTGAATGAGCAGTTCTTC. The chain carries TRBV7-9 and TRBJ2-1; no reliable D call. Germline loops: CDR1 SEHNR, CDR2 FQNEAQ (reference sequence). This CDR3 is 11 amino acids long. V shed 5 bases and J shed 7 bases, with 6 bases lying between them.

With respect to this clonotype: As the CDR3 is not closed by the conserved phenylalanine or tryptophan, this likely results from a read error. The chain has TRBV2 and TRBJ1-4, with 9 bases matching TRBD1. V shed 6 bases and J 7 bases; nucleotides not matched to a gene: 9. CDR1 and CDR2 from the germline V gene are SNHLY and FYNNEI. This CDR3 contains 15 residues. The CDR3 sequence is CASSGQGSSSEKLFL. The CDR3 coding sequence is TGTGCCAGCAGCGGACAGGGGTCCTCTAGTGAAAAACTGTTTCTT.

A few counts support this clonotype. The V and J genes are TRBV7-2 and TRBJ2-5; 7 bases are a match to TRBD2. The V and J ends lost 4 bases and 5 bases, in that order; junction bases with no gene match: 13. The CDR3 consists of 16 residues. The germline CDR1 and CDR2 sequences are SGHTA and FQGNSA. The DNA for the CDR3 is TGTGCCAGCAGCTCTTCGACTGGCGGGAGTCGGGAGACCCAGTACTTC. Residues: CASSSSTGGSRETQYF.

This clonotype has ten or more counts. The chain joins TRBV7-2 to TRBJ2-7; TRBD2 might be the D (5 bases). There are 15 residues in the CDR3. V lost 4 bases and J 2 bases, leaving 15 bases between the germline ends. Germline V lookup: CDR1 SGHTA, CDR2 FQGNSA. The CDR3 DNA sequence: TGTGCCAGCAGCTCCCGGGGTGATCCCCCCTACGAGCAGTACTTC. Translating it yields CASSSRGDPPYEQYF.

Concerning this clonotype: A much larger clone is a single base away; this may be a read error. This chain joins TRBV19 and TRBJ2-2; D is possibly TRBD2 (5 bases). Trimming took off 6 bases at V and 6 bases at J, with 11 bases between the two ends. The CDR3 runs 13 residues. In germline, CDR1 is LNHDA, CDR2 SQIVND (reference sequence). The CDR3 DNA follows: TGTGCCAGTAGCAGGAGGTCAGCCGGGGAGCTGTTTTTT. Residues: CASSRRSAGELFF.

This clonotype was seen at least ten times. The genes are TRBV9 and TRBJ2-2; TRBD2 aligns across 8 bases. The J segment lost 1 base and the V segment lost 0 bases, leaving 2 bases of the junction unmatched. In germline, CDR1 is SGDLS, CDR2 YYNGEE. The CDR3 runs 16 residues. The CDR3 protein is CASSVGTSGNTGELFF. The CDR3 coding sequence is TGTGCCAGCAGCGTAGGAACTAGCGGGAACACCGGGGAGCTGTTTTTT.

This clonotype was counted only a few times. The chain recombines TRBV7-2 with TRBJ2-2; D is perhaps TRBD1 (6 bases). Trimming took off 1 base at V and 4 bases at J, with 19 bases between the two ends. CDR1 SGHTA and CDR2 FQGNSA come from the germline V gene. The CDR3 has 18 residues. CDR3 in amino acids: CASSLVGSETGATGELFF. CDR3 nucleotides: TGTGCCAGCAGCTTAGTCGGTTCTGAGACAGGTGCCACCGGGGAGCTGTTTTTT.

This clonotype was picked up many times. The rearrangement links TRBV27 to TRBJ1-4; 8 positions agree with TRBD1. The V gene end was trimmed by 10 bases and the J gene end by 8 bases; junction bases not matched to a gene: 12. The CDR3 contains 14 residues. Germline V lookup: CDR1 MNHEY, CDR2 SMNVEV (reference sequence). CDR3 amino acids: CATKPGTGYEKLFF. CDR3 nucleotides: TGTGCCACTAAGCCCGGGACAGGCTACGAAAAACTGTTTTTT.

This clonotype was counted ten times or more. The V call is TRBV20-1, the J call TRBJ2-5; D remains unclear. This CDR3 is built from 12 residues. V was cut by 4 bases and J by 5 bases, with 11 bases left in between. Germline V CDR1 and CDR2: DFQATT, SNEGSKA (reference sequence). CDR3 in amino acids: CSATFSAETQYF. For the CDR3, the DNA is TGCAGTGCTACGTTCTCAGCGGAGACCCAGTACTTC.